These 20 T cell receptor beta chains came from one sample sequenced in a study of blood T cell repertoires in COVID-19. Here immunoSEQ multiplex PCR was the method, and the copy in TCRdb shows in-frame clones only, minus some. The sample consists of over 300,000 clones, 88% of them appearing once. The source material was PBMCs or T cells enriched from blood (not recorded which). The receptors shown here come from a woman aged 25 to 39 with acute COVID-19.

The chain uses TRBV2 and TRBJ1-6, with D hard to call. Germline V gene data show CDR1 as SNHLY and CDR2 as FYNNEI. V lost 3 bases to trimming and J lost 6 bases, with 6 bases between them. CDR3 size: 13 residues. The CDR3 here is CASSDIANSPLHF. The CDR3 region has the DNA TGTGCCAGCAGTGACATAGCTAATTCACCCCTCCACTTT.

This chain links TRBV9 with TRBJ2-3; weak D call: TRBD1 (6 bases). CDR1 and CDR2 (germline): SGDLS, YYNGEE. The V and J ends lost 0 bases and 5 bases respectively, with 10 bases between them. CDR3 length: 14 residues. The CDR3 coding sequence is TGTGCCAGCAGCGTAGACAGGGAAGTAGATACGCAGTATTTT. Translated: CASSVDREVDTQYF.

This clone came up many times. This sequence joins TRBV10-2 and TRBJ1-5, with 8 bases identical to TRBD1. CDR3 length equals 13 residues. The V segment lost 6 bases and the J segment 9 bases; nucleotides outside the gene matches: 7. Per the germline V gene, CDR1 is WSHSY and CDR2 is SAAADI. CDR3 loop: CASSADRGTPQHF. The CDR3 region has the DNA TGCGCCAGCAGCGCAGACAGGGGAACGCCCCAGCATTTT.

The chain recombines TRBV30 with TRBJ1-1; 7 bases are a match to TRBD1. Germline CDR1 and CDR2: GTSNPN and SVGIG (reference sequence). V was clipped by 2 bases and J by 0 bases; unmatched bases: 6. This CDR3 is built from 15 residues. The CDR3 DNA follows: TGTGCCTGGAGTCTAGGTGGGACAGTGAACACTGAAGCTTTCTTT. This sequence encodes CAWSLGGTVNTEAFF. The full variable domain, rest sourced from reference TRBV30 and TRBJ1-1, is SQTIHQWPATLVQPVGSPLSLECTVEGTSNPNLYWYRQAAGRGLQLLFYSVGIGQISSEVPQNLSASRPQDRQFILSSKKLLLSDSGFYLCAWSLGGTVNTEAFFGQGTRLTVV.

J is TRBJ2-1 and V is TRBV2; D uncertain. Trimming took 5 bases from V and 7 from J, leaving 6 bases between them. Germline V gene data show CDR1 as SNHLY and CDR2 as FYNNEI. The CDR3 totals 11 residues. DNA for the CDR3: TGTGCCAGCAGTCTTAAAAATGAGCAGTTCTTC. Translating gives CASSLKNEQFF.

The chain joins TRBV6-5 to TRBJ2-1, with TRBD1 as a possible D gene (6 bases). Germline CDR1 and CDR2: MNHEY and SVGAGI. The CDR3 has 14 amino acids. With 6 bases removed from V and 4 bases from J, the gap between germline ends came to 13 bases. Written as DNA, the CDR3 is TGTGCCAGCAGACCCCTCCAGGGGTACAATGAGCAGTTCTTC. This translates into CASRPLQGYNEQFF.

The chain joins TRBV30 to TRBJ1-4; TRBD1 agrees at 7 bases. This CDR3 is built from 14 residues. CDR1 is GTSNPN and CDR2 is SVGIG in the germline V gene (reference sequence). V shed 1 base, J shed 8 bases, and the junction held 7 bases outside the gene matches. The CDR3 sequence: CAWSGDRVREKLFF. The CDR3 nucleotides read TGTGCCTGGAGTGGGGACAGAGTACGGGAAAAACTGTTTTTT.

The V and J genes are TRBV6-6 and TRBJ1-1, with TRBD1 matching over 10 bases. Losses at the gene ends were 4 bases for V and 7 bases for J; bases not matched to a gene: 6. The CDR3 length is 14 residues. Germline V gene sequence: CDR1 MNHNY, CDR2 SVGAGI (reference sequence). CDR3 nucleotide sequence: TGTGCCAGCAGTTCCAGACAGGGGGCCAATGAAGCTTTCTTT. It translates to CASSSRQGANEAFF.

V usage is TRBV15 and J usage is TRBJ2-1, with D maybe TRBD1 (5 bases). This CDR3 has 14 residues. The V gene's germline CDR1 is LNHNV and CDR2 YYDKDF (reference sequence). Trimming shortened V by 1 base and J by 6 bases, and 10 bases separated the two germline ends. CDR3: CATSRGAGRNEQFF. The CDR3 nucleotides are TGTGCCACCAGCAGAGGGGCAGGGCGCAATGAGCAGTTCTTC.

This clone appeared once. The rearrangement joins TRBV21-1 to TRBJ2-7; the tabulated D call, TRBD1, remains unverified against the DNA. TRBV21-1 is given as a pseudogene. The CDR3 has 14 residues. As DNA, the CDR3 is TGTGCCTGCGGACACAGTGAGAGCTCCTACGAGCAGTACTTC. It encodes CACGHSESSYEQYF.

The genes are TRBV7-2 and TRBJ2-7; tentative D call: TRBD1 (6 bases). CDR1 and CDR2 from the germline V gene are SGHTA and FQGNSA. Deletions cut 1 base from V and 1 base from J, with 11 bases between. The CDR3 runs to 15 residues. The CDR3 is CASSLVQGSSYEQYF. Here the CDR3 DNA reads TGTGCCAGCAGCTTAGTTCAGGGGTCTTCCTACGAGCAGTACTTC.

The chain employs TRBV6-1 and TRBJ2-6; D is undetermined. V was cut by 4 bases and J by 2 bases, with 15 bases left in between. The CDR3 length is 17 residues. In germline, CDR1 is MNHNS, CDR2 SASEGT. The CDR3 DNA follows: TGTGCCAGCAGTGCCCCCCAGGTAGTCGCTGGGGCCAACGTCCTGACTTTC. This translates into CASSAPQVVAGANVLTF.

This chain connects TRBV9 to TRBJ2-2; 12 bases map to TRBD2. CDR1 and CDR2 (germline): SGDLS, YYNGEE. V lost 3 bases, J lost 0 bases, and 6 bases stayed unmatched. There are 18 residues in the CDR3. CDR3 nucleotide sequence: TGTGCCAGCAGCGCCGGACTAGCGGGGACTACGAACACCGGGGAGCTGTTTTTT. Translating it yields CASSAGLAGTTNTGELFF. Together with reference TRBV9 and TRBJ2-2, the CDR3 gives the full variable domain: DSGVTQTPKHLITATGQRVTLRCSPRSGDLSVYWYQQSLDQGLQFLIQYYNGEERAKGNILERFSAQQFPDLHSELNLSSLELGDSALYFCASSAGLAGTTNTGELFFGEGSRLTVL.

CDR3: CASSPRTGIGSPLHF. CDR3 in DNA: TGCGCCAGCTCCCCCCGGACAGGAATTGGTTCACCCCTCCACTTT. The chain combines TRBV5-1 with TRBJ1-6, with 7 bases matching TRBD1. V shed 7 bases, J shed 9 bases, and the junction held 13 bases outside the gene matches. There are 15 residues in the CDR3. Germline CDR1 reads SGHRS; CDR2 reads YFSETQ.

The chain joins TRBV23-1 to TRBJ1-6; D is perhaps TRBD1 (6 bases). TRBV23-1 has ORF status, its function being uncertain. CDR3 length: 15 amino acids. Trimming pared 3 bases from V and 6 bases from J, leaving 12 bases between. This CDR3 reads CASSHPDSINSPLHF. CDR3 sequence (DNA): TGCGCCAGCAGTCACCCGGACAGTATTAATTCACCCCTCCACTTT.

The V and J genes are TRBV15 and TRBJ1-2; 7 positions agree with TRBD1. Unmatched junction bases numbered 11, after V lost 2 bases and J lost 5 bases. The CDR3 spans 16 residues. Germline V lookup: CDR1 LNHNV, CDR2 YYDKDF (reference sequence). The CDR3 DNA reads as TGTGCCACCAGCAGACCTCGACAGGGAGGCGGGTATGGCTACACCTTC. This translates into CATSRPRQGGGYGYTF.

The chain combines TRBV12-3 or TRBV12-4 with TRBJ2-7; 8 nucleotides align to TRBD1. V shed 3 bases and J 3 bases; nucleotides not matched to a gene: 1. This CDR3 has 13 residues. CDR3 sequence: CASSFGQGYEQYF. The DNA for the CDR3 is TGTGCCAGCAGTTTCGGACAGGGCTACGAGCAGTACTTC.

The chain uses TRBV5-1 and TRBJ2-5; TRBD2 aligns across 13 bases. With 3 bases clipped from V and 3 bases from J, the junction kept 5 bases outside the gene matches. From germline, CDR1 is SGHRS and CDR2 YFSETQ. This CDR3 comprises 16 residues. The CDR3 loop is CASSWGLAGLKETQYF. Written as DNA, the CDR3 is TGCGCCAGCAGCTGGGGACTAGCGGGACTTAAAGAGACCCAGTACTTC.

CDR3 in DNA: TGTGCCAGCAGTTCACGGCGGTCAAATCAGCCCCAGCATTTT. It specifies CASSSRRSNQPQHF. This chain links TRBV6-5 with TRBJ1-5; no firm D call. The CDR3 loop spans 14 amino acids. The germline V gene has CDR1 MNHEY and CDR2 SVGAGI. The V end lost 4 bases, the J end lost 4 bases, and 11 bases lay between the germline ends.

This clone was observed a handful of times. The chain's CDR3 is CASRQAGGVDTEAFF. In nucleotides, the CDR3 is TGTGCCAGCCGCCAAGCCGGCGGGGTTGACACTGAAGCTTTCTTT. The chain joins TRBV25-1 to TRBJ1-1; D remains ambiguous. Germline lookup yields CDR1 MGHDK and CDR2 SYGVNS. V gave up 8 bases and J gave up 3 bases, with 19 bases separating them. The CDR3 loop spans 15 amino acids.